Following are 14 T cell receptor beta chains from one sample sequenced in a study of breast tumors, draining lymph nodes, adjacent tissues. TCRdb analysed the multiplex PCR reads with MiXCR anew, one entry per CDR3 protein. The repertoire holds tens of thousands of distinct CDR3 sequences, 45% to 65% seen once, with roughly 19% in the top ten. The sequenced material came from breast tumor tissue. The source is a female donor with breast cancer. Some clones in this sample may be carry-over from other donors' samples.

CDR3 sequence: CASSLARGTQHF. CDR3 nucleotide sequence: TGTGCCAGCAGCTTAGCGCGGGGGACCCAGCATTTT. The chain employs TRBV7-8 and TRBJ1-5, with D possibly being TRBD1 (5 bases). V shed 0 bases and J shed 11 bases, with 8 bases lying between them. Germline CDR1 SGHVS, CDR2 FQNEAQ. The CDR3 is made up of 12 amino acids.

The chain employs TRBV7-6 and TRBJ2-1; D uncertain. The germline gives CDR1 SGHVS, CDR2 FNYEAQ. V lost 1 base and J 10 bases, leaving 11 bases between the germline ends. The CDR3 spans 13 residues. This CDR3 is CASSLVLGKEQFF. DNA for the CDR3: TGTGCCAGCAGCTTAGTTCTAGGGAAGGAGCAGTTCTTC.

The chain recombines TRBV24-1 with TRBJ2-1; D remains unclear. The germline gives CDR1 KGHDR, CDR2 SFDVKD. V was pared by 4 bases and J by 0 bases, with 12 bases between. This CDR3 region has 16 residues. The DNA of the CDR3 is TGTGCCACCAGTGACCCCGTTGCGAGCTCCTACAATGAGCAGTTCTTC. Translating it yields CATSDPVASSYNEQFF.

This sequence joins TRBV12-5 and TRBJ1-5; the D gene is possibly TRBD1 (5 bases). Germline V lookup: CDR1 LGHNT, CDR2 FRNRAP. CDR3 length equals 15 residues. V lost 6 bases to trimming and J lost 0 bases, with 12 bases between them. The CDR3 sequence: CASGRDGNSNQPQHF. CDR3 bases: TGTGCTAGTGGGCGGGACGGAAATAGCAATCAGCCCCAGCATTTT.

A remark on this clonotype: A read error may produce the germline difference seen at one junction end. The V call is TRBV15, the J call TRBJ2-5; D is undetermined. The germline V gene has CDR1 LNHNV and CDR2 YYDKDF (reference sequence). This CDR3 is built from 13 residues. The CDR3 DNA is TGTGCCACCGGCAGAGGCATCTATGAGACCCAGCACTTC. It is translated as CATGRGIYETQHF.

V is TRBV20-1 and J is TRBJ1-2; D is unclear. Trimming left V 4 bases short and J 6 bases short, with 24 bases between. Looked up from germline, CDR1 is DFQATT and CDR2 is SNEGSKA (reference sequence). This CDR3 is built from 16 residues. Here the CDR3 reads CSANPAWPKGIHGYTF. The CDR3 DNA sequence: TGCAGTGCTAACCCAGCCTGGCCCAAGGGCATCCATGGCTACACCTTC.

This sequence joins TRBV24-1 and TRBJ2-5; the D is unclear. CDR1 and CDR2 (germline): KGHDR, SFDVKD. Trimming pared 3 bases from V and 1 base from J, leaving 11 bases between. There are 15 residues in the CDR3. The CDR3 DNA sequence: TGTGCCACCAGTGATAAACAGAGACTCCAAGAGACCCAGTACTTC. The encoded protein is CATSDKQRLQETQYF.

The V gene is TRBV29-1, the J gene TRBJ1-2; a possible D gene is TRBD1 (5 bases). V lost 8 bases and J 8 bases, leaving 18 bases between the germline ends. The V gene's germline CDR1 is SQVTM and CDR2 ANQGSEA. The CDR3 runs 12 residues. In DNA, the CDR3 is TGCAGCAGTGATTCAGGGTGGAGGGGCTACACCTTC. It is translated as CSSDSGWRGYTF.

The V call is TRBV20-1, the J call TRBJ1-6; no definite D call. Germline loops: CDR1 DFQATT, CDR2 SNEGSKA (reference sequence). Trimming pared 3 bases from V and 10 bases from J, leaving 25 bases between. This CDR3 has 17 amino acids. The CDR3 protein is CSASPSGREQVPSPLHF. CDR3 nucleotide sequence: TGCAGTGCTAGTCCTAGCGGCCGTGAGCAGGTCCCCTCACCCCTCCACTTT.

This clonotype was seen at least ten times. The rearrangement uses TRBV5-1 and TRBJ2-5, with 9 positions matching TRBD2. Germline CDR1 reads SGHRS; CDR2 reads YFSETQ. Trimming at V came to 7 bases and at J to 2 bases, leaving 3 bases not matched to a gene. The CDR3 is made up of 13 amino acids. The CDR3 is CASRTSAQETQYF. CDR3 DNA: TGCGCCAGCCGGACTAGCGCTCAAGAGACCCAGTACTTC.

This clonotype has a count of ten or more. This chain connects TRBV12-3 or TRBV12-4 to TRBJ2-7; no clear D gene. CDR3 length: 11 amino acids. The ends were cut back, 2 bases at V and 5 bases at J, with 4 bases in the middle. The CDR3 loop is CASSLSHEQYF. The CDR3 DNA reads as TGTGCCAGCAGTTTATCCCACGAGCAGTACTTC.

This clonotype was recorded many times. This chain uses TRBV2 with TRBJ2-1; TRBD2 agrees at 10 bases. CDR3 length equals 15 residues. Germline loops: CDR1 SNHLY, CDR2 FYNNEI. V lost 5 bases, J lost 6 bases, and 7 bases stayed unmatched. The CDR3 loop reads CASSPAGGLSNEQFF. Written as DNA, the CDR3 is TGTGCCAGCAGTCCAGCGGGGGGGCTTAGCAATGAGCAGTTCTTC.

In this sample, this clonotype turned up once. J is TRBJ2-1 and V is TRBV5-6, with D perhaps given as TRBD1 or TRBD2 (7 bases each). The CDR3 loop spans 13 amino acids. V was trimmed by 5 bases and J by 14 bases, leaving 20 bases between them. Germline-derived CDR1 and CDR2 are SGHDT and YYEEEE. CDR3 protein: CASSLGGRQGEFF. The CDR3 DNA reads TGTGCCAGCAGTCTGGGAGGGCGACAGGGCGAGTTCTTC.

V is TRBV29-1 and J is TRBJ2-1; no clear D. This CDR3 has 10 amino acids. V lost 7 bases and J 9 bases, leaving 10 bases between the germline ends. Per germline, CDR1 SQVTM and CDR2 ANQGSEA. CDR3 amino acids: CSGGEVEQFF. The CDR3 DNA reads TGCAGCGGTGGCGAGGTTGAGCAGTTCTTC.